This T cell receptor beta chain stems from a study of brain T cells in children with intractable seizures. Points from the study as a whole: Pre- and post-surgery blood differed in depth, so pre-surgery absences may be undersampling.

Only in-frame clones appear in the TCRdb table, and some are missing; sequencing was by immunoSEQ multiplex PCR. The table has about 76,000 clones, 90% to 95% seen once. The sequenced cases were selected for having the highest brain T cell transcript signatures. Before surgery, patients took at least one anti-epileptic drug. As for this clone: Its target is not known.

The ends were cut back, 2 bases at V and 8 bases at J, with 10 bases in the middle. This CDR3 has 13 residues. Germline V CDR1 and CDR2: SGHVS, FNYEAQ. This chain links TRBV7-6 with TRBJ2-1, with a possible D match to TRBD2 (6 bases). This material consisted of peripheral blood, taken at surgery. This clonotype originated in a boy in the first two years of life with tuberous sclerosis and intractable seizures. The CDR3 loop reads CASSLSGLHEQFF. The CDR3 DNA sequence: TGTGCCAGCAGCTTATCGGGACTCCATGAGCAGTTCTTC.